This T cell receptor (beta chain) was sequenced for a study of T cell clonotyping in hematopoietic cell transplantation. On the study more broadly: Recipient samples before transplant were obtained post-cytoreduction.

The sample holds a few counts of this clone. Stated time point: recipient sample about 28 days before transplant, after cytoreduction. TCRdb's table, derived via immunoSEQ multiplex PCR, lists solely in-frame clones and lacks some. The table records 7,000 to 8,000 clones, around 89% of them present only once. The sequencing used peripheral blood mononuclear cells, collected before stem cell transplant. The receptor was isolated from a man aged 55 to 70 with acute myeloid leukemia. Some clones in this sample may be carry-over from other donors' samples.

The CDR3 loop reads CASSEWQGVDTEAFF. CDR3 coding DNA: TGTGCCAGCAGTGAATGGCAGGGAGTGGACACTGAAGCTTTCTTT. The genes are TRBV6-1 and TRBJ1-1, with TRBD1 as a possible D gene (5 bases). This CDR3 spans 15 amino acids. V shed 2 bases and J shed 3 bases, with 13 bases lying between them. Germline V lookup: CDR1 MNHNS, CDR2 SASEGT.